Listed below are T cell receptor beta chains from one sample, sequenced in a study of metastatic and nonmetastatic thyroid tumors. TCRdb re-clonotyped the PCR reads through MiXCR. The sample holds under 50,000 clones, over 20% seen once. The sample taken for sequencing was blood. The receptors derive from a male donor with papillary thyroid cancer or a benign thyroid nodule (not recorded which). Some clones in this sample may be carry-over from other donors' samples. Both conserved end residues are part of each CDR3. Each record gives: V gene, CDR3 length, J gene, CDR3 protein.

>TRBV19|18|TRBJ1-1
CASSTMTGNPLRDTEAFF
>TRBV7-9|15|TRBJ2-7
CASSLAPQRSYEQYF
>TRBV20-1|14|TRBJ2-3
CSARWQGGSDTQYF
>TRBV5-1|16|TRBJ2-3
CASSLLALAGVDTQYF
>TRBV30|17|TRBJ2-5
CAWSGRLGTLMTETQYF
>TRBV5-1|18|TRBJ2-1
CASSLSRTSGNRYNEQFF
>TRBV5-1|15|TRBJ2-1
CASSKGLALMNEQFF
>TRBV6-5|15|TRBJ1-2
CASSYPGQGARGYTF
>TRBV27|15|TRBJ1-2
CASSVVPGGSYVYTF
>TRBV6-5|13|TRBJ1-6
CASSYGTASPLHF
>TRBV24-1|16|TRBJ1-5
CATSPPPWDSQEPQHF
>TRBV11-2|14|TRBJ2-7
CASSLDASTPEQYF
>TRBV5-6|18|TRBJ2-3
CASSLGIGALRTTDTQYF
>TRBV15|11|TRBJ2-5
CATSSLETQYF
>TRBV28|13|TRBJ2-7
CASSFQGTYEQYF
>TRBV2|17|TRBJ2-3
CASSETAGGLSTDTQYF
>TRBV28|11|TRBJ2-5
CACRGGETQYF
>TRBV27|16|TRBJ2-7
CAGSLSHPTFTYEQYF
>TRBV6-5|14|TRBJ2-7
CASSYSSNPYEQYF
>TRBV6-1|16|TRBJ2-7
CASSTGASGGNYEQYF
>TRBV4-1|14|TRBJ2-3
CASSQDPGGYEQYF
>TRBV7-9|16|TRBJ1-2
CASSRDGEQGARGYTF
>TRBV30|17|TRBJ1-1
CAWSVVHAGTAARWAFF
>TRBV30|15|TRBJ2-3
CAWSVHGGSADTQYF
>TRBV20-1|14|TRBJ2-7
CSASRPGLPYEQYF